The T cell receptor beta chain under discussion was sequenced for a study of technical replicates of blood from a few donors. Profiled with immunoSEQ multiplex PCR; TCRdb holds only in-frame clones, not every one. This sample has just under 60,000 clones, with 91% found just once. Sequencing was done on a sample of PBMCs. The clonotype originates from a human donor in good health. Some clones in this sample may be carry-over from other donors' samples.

The CDR3 loop is CASSSFAGTGDGGALHF. The CDR3 nucleotides are TGTGCCAGCAGTTCTTTCGCCGGGACAGGGGATGGAGGGGCCCTCCACTTT. This sequence joins TRBV28 and TRBJ1-6; 10 bases agree with TRBD1. The germline CDR1 and CDR2 sequences are MDHEN and SYDVKM. The CDR3 spans 17 residues. Trimming took 4 bases from V and 14 from J; bases not matched to a gene: 17. Drawing the rest from reference TRBV28 and TRBJ1-6, the complete variable domain is DVKVTQSSRYLVKRTGEKVFLECVQDMDHENMFWYRQDPGLGLRLIYFSYDVKMKEKGDIPEGYSVSREKKERFSLILESASTNQTSMYLCASSSFAGTGDGGALHFGNGTRLTVT.